This is a list of T cell receptor beta chains from one sample in a study of beta chain features in type 1 diabetes. Using immunoSEQ multiplex PCR, the repertoire was profiled, and TCRdb retains in-frame clones only, with some absent. Found here are around 250,000 clones, about 63% of them singletons; the top ten hold roughly 0.048%. The specimen was naive CD4+ T cells from blood. Source of these receptors: a man aged 25-45 years in good health. CDR3s include the opening cysteine and the closing phenylalanine or tryptophan. A D gene is named only where the DNA matches it firmly. Clone size is stated in some rows and not others, as once, few, many or a class when expanded.

TRBV9	TRBJ2-3	NA	NA	TGTGCCAGCAGCGTTGATGGGAGCACAGATACGCAGTATTTT	CASSVDGSTDTQYF
TRBV29-1	TRBJ2-5	TRBD2	few	TGCAGCGCCCACGGGGGGCAAGAGACCCAGTACTTC	CSAHGGQETQYF
TRBV9	TRBJ2-5	NA	once	TGTGCCAGCAGCGTAGAGACCCGGGAGACCCAGTACTTC	CASSVETRETQYF
TRBV29-1	TRBJ2-1	TRBD1	NA	TGCAGCGTCAACAGGGGCTACAATGAGCAGTTCTTC	CSVNRGYNEQFF
TRBV14	TRBJ1-1	NA	NA	TGTGCCAGCAGCCAACTTAACACTGAAGCTTTCTTT	CASSQLNTEAFF
TRBV20-1	TRBJ2-7	NA	NA	TGCAGTGCTAGATTGGTGTACGAGCAGTACTTC	CSARLVYEQYF
TRBV30	TRBJ2-2	TRBD2	few	TGTGCCTGGAGTGAAGGACTAGCGGGAGTGCAACGGGCCCGGGAGCTGTTTTTT	CAWSEGLAGVQRARELFF
TRBV5-1	TRBJ2-6	NA	NA	TGCGCCAGCAGCTTGGTTGGCCTCGGGGCCAACGTCCTGACTTTC	CASSLVGLGANVLTF
TRBV27	TRBJ1-2	TRBD1	few	TGTGCCAGCAGTTACGGGACAGCCTATGGCTACACCTTC	CASSYGTAYGYTF
TRBV30	TRBJ2-3	TRBD2	few	TGTGCCGGTACCCTTGGACTAGCGGCAGATACGCAGTATTTT	CAGTLGLAADTQYF
TRBV5-4	TRBJ2-1	NA	NA	TGTGCCAGCAGCTTGGGACCCAATGAGCAGTTCTTC	CASSLGPNEQFF
TRBV30	TRBJ1-1	NA	NA	TGTGCCTGGAAGGGCTTCTCCATGAACACTGAAGCTTTCTTT	CAWKGFSMNTEAFF
TRBV7-9	TRBJ1-1	NA	NA	TGTGCCAGCAGCTTATACACAACCACTGAAGCTTTCTTT	CASSLYTTTEAFF
TRBV7-9	TRBJ2-2	NA	NA	TGTGCCAGCAGCTTTTGGGGAAGCACCGGGGAGCTGTTTTTT	CASSFWGSTGELFF
TRBV29-1	TRBJ1-1	TRBD1	NA	TGCAGCGTTCTTGGACAGGACATTGGAGCTTTCTTT	CSVLGQDIGAFF
TRBV10-3	TRBJ2-5	NA	NA	TGTGCCATCAGTGAGAGAAGGGCAGAGACCCAGTACTTC	CAISERRAETQYF
TRBV30	TRBJ1-5	TRBD1	NA	TGTGCCTGGAGTGAGGGGGCTGGGCAGCCCCAGCATTTT	CAWSEGAGQPQHF
TRBV7-9	TRBJ2-7	TRBD2	NA	TGTGCCAGCAGCCCTAGCGGGGGGACCGACGAGCAGTACTTC	CASSPSGGTDEQYF
TRBV5-1	TRBJ2-1	NA	NA	TGCGCCAGCAGCACCTGGGACTCCTCCTACAATGAGCAGTTCTTC	CASSTWDSSYNEQFF
TRBV30	TRBJ1-4	NA	NA	TGTGCCTCCCAACGAGTTGCAACTAATGAAAAACTGTTTTTT	CASQRVATNEKLFF
TRBV10-3	TRBJ2-7	NA	NA	TGTGCCATCAGACAGGGCAACTACGAGCAGTACTTC	CAIRQGNYEQYF
TRBV28	TRBJ2-1	NA	NA	TGTGCCAGCAGGGGGGTACCCCTCCCTGAGCAGTTCTTC	CASRGVPLPEQFF
TRBV30	TRBJ2-7	NA	few	TGTGCCTGGAGTTTGGCCCTCTCAGGGGAGCAGTACTTC	CAWSLALSGEQYF
TRBV30	TRBJ1-1	NA	NA	TGTGCCTGGAATCGCATGGGGATAAAGAACACTGAAGCTTTCTTT	CAWNRMGIKNTEAFF
TRBV29-1	TRBJ2-3	NA	NA	TGCAGCGTTGTCGGTGTCAGCACAGATACGCAGTATTTT	CSVVGVSTDTQYF
TRBV5-1	TRBJ2-5	NA	few	TGCGCCAGCAGCCCCCGCAGGGGTTGGGAGACCCAGTACTTC	CASSPRRGWETQYF
TRBV29-1	TRBJ2-3	NA	few	TGCAGCGGCCGTCCCACTAGCACAGATACGCAGTATTTT	CSGRPTSTDTQYF
TRBV30	TRBJ2-5	TRBD1	NA	TGTGCCTGGAGTGTACGGCGGACAGGGTTAGGGAGAGAGACCCAGTACTTC	CAWSVRRTGLGRETQYF
TRBV7-2	TRBJ2-3	NA	NA	TGTGCCAGCAGCTTGGGCCGGAGCACAGATACGCAGTATTTT	CASSLGRSTDTQYF
TRBV11-2	TRBJ2-3	NA	NA	TGTGCCAGCAGCTTATCGATAGCGGCTAGCACAGATACGCAGTATTTT	CASSLSIAASTDTQYF
TRBV7-9	TRBJ2-1	NA	NA	TGTGCCAGCAGCTTAAGTCGCCGGCGCAACTACAATGAGCAGTTCTTC	CASSLSRRRNYNEQFF
TRBV4-3	TRBJ2-7	NA	few	TGCGCCAGCAGCCAAGTTTGGGTACCTTCCTACGAGCAGTACTTC	CASSQVWVPSYEQYF
TRBV2	TRBJ2-7	TRBD2	NA	TGTGCCAGCAGTGGGGAGGGACGTTTTCGAGAGCAGTACTTC	CASSGEGRFREQYF
TRBV4-2	TRBJ2-2	NA	NA	TGTGCCAGCAGCCAGTCCACAGGGAGCACCGGGGAGCTGTTTTTT	CASSQSTGSTGELFF
TRBV7-9	TRBJ2-7	NA	NA	TGTGCCAGCAGCACGCTTGGCCGGGGCCTCTACGAGCAGTACTTC	CASSTLGRGLYEQYF
TRBV9	TRBJ2-4	NA	NA	TGTGCCAGCAGCCCCAGCACTAGACAGGATCTAACCAAAAACATTCAGTACTTC	CASSPSTRQDLTKNIQYF
TRBV29-1	TRBJ2-7	TRBD2	few	TGCAGCGCGGGCGGGTTGCGGGAGAGGGGAGAGCAGTACTTC	CSAGGLRERGEQYF
TRBV5-4	TRBJ2-7	NA	NA	TGTGCCAGCAGCTCCCAAAGGGGTGACGAGCAGTACTTC	CASSSQRGDEQYF
TRBV9	TRBJ2-5	NA	NA	TGTGCCAGCAGCGTAGCGACGGGGAGAGAGACCCAGTACTTC	CASSVATGRETQYF
TRBV14	TRBJ2-5	NA	NA	TGTGCCAGCAGTCGGACAGTACAAGAGACCCAGTACTTC	CASSRTVQETQYF
TRBV6-5	TRBJ2-4	NA	NA	TGTGCCAGCAGTTACGCCCAGGGTGGCTGGGGAAACATTCAGTACTTC	CASSYAQGGWGNIQYF
TRBV30	TRBJ2-3	TRBD1	few	TGTGCCACACAAGGGGGCCGCACAGATACGCAGTATTTT	CATQGGRTDTQYF
TRBV30	TRBJ1-1	NA	few	TGTGCCTGGAGTCAGAAGGCTGAAGCTTTCTTT	CAWSQKAEAFF
TRBV28	TRBJ2-1	NA	NA	TGTGCCAGCACCCGGACTCCTACCAACAATGAGCAGTTCTTC	CASTRTPTNNEQFF
TRBV5-1	TRBJ2-1	TRBD1	NA	TGCGCCAGCAGCTATCGTACAGGGGTGAATGAGCAGTTCTTC	CASSYRTGVNEQFF
TRBV19	TRBJ2-1	NA	NA	TGTGCCAGTACCACTCTCTTCCGGGGGAAGGATGAGCAGTTCTTC	CASTTLFRGKDEQFF
TRBV2	TRBJ1-1	NA	once	TGTGCCAGCAGACCTTCGACGGTGAACACTGAAGCTTTCTTT	CASRPSTVNTEAFF
TRBV12-5	TRBJ2-3	TRBD2	once	TGTGCTAGTAGCGGGAGGGGATTAGATACGCAGTATTTT	CASSGRGLDTQYF
TRBV6-5	TRBJ1-5	NA	NA	TGTGCCAGCGGGGGAAACTTCCAGCCCCAGCATTTT	CASGGNFQPQHF
TRBV7-9	TRBJ2-1	NA	once	TGTGCCAGCAGCTTAAAGGGCGGAAACAATGAGCAGTTCTTC	CASSLKGGNNEQFF
TRBV29-1	TRBJ2-2	NA	NA	TGCAGCGTTGACAGGACGAACACCGGGGAGCTGTTTTTT	CSVDRTNTGELFF
TRBV9	TRBJ2-2	NA	NA	TGTGCCAGCAGCGTAGTTGGGGGAATCGGGGAGCTGTTTTTT	CASSVVGGIGELFF
TRBV29-1	TRBJ2-5	NA	NA	TGCAGCGAAACCCATGCGCGGGGGCCTGCCGAGACCCAGTACTTC	CSETHARGPAETQYF
TRBV28	TRBJ2-3	NA	NA	TGTGCCAGCAGTTTGGAGGCCTCAGATACGCAGTATTTT	CASSLEASDTQYF
TRBV7-2	TRBJ1-4	TRBD1	once	TGTGCCAGCAGCGACGGACAGGGAGGCACTAATGAAAAACTGTTTTTT	CASSDGQGGTNEKLFF